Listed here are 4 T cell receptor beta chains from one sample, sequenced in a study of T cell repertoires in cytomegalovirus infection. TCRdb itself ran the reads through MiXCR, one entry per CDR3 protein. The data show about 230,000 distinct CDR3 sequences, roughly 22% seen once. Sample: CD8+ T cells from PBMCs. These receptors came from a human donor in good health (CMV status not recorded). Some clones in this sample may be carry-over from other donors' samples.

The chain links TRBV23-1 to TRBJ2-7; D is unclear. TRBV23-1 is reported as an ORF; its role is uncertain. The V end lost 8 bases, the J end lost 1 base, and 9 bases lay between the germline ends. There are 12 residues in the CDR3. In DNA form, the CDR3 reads TGCGCCAGCGGTTGCAGGTCCTACGAGCAGTACTTC. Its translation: CASGCRSYEQYF.

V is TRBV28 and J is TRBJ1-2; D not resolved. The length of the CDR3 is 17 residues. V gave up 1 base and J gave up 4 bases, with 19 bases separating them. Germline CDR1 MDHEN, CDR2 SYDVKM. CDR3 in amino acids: CASSLLEGPVFSYGYTF. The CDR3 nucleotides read TGTGCCAGCAGTTTATTGGAAGGCCCAGTTTTTTCCTATGGCTACACCTTC.

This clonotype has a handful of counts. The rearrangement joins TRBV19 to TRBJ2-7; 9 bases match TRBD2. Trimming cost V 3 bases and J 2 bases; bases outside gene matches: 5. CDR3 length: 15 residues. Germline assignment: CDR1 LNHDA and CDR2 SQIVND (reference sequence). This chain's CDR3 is CASSIGLAGTYEQYF. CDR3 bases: TGTGCCAGTAGTATTGGGCTAGCGGGAACCTACGAGCAGTACTTC. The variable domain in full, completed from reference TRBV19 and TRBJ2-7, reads DGGITQSPKYLFRKEGQNVTLSCEQNLNHDAMYWYRQDPGQGLRLIYYSQIVNDFQKGDIAEGYSVSREKKESFPLTVTSAQKNPTAFYLCASSIGLAGTYEQYFGPGTRLTVT.

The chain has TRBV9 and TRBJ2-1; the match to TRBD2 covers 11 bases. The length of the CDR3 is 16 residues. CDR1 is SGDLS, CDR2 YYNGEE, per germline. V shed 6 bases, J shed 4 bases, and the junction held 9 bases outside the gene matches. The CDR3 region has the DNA TGTGCCAGCAACGAATTACTAGCGGGGGAGTACAATGAGCAGTTCTTC. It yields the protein CASNELLAGEYNEQFF.